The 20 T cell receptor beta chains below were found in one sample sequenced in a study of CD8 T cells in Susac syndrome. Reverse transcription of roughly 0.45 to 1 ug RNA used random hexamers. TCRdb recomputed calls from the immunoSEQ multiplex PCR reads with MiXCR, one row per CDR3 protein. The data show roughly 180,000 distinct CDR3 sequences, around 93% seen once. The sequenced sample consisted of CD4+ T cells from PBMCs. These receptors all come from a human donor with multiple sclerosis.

The CDR3 protein is CSATQGADTEAFF. DNA for the CDR3: TGCAGTGCGACACAGGGGGCGGACACTGAAGCTTTCTTT. The chain combines TRBV20-1 with TRBJ1-1; 9 bases are a match to TRBD1. CDR3 length: 13 amino acids. J gave up 3 bases and V 6 bases, and 5 bases lay outside the gene matches. CDR1 and CDR2 (germline): DFQATT, SNEGSKA (reference sequence).

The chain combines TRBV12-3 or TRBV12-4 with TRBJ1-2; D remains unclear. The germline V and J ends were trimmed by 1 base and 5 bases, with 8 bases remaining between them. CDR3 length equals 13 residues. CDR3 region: CASSLVGRYGYTF. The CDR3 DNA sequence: TGTGCCAGCAGTTTAGTCGGCAGATATGGCTACACCTTC.

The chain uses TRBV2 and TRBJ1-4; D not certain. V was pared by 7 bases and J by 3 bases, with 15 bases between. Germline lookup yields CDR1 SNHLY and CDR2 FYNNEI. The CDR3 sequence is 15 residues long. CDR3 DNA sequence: TGTGCCAGCACCCCCCGCGCGACCGCTAATGAAAAACTGTTTTTT. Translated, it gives CASTPRATANEKLFF.

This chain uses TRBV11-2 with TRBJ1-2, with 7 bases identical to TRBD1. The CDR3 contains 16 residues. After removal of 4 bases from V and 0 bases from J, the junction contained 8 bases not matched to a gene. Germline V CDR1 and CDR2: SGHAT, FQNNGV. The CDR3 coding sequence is TGTGCCAGCAGCTCGTCGACAGGGCCAGCTAACTATGGCTACACCTTC. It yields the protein CASSSSTGPANYGYTF.

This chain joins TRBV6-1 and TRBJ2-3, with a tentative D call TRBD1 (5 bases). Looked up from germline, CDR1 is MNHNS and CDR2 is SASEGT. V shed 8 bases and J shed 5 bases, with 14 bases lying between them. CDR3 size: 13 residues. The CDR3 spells CASGARTGDTQYF. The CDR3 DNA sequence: TGTGCCAGCGGGGCCCGGACGGGAGATACGCAGTATTTT.

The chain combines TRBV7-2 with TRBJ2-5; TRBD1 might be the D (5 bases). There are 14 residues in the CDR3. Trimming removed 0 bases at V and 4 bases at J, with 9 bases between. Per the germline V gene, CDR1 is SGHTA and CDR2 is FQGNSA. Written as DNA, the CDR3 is TGTGCCAGCAGCTTAGCCCCAGGGTCAGAGACCCAGTACTTC. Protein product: CASSLAPGSETQYF. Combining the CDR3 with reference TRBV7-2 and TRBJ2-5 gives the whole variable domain GAGVSQSPSNKVTEKGKDVELRCDPISGHTALYWYRQSLGQGLEFLIYFQGNSAPDKSGLPSDRFSAERTGGSVSTLTIQRTQQEDSAVYLCASSLAPGSETQYFGPGTRLLVL.

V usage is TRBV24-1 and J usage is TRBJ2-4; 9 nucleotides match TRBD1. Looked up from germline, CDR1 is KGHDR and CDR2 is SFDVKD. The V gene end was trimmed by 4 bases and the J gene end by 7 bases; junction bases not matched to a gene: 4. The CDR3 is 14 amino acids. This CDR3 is CATSEGQGTNIQYF. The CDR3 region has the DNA TGTGCCACCAGTGAAGGACAGGGGACGAACATTCAGTACTTC.

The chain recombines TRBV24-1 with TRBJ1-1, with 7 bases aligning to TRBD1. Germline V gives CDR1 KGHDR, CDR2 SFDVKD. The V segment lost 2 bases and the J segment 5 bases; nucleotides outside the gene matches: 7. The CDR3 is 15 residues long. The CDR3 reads CATSDSTGSRTEAFF. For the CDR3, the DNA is TGTGCCACCAGTGATTCGACAGGGAGTAGGACTGAAGCTTTCTTT.

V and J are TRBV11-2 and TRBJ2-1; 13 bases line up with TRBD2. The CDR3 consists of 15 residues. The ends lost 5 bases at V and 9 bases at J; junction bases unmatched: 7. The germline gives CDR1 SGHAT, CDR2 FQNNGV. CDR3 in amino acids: CASSPQGLAGFEQFF. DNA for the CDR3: TGTGCCAGCAGCCCTCAGGGACTAGCGGGGTTTGAGCAGTTCTTC.

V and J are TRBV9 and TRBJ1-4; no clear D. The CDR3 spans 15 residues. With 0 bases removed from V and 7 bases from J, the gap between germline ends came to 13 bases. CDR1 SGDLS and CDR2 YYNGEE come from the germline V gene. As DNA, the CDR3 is TGTGCCAGCAGCGTAGGCATTTATGACGGTGAAAAACTGTTTTTT. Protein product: CASSVGIYDGEKLFF.

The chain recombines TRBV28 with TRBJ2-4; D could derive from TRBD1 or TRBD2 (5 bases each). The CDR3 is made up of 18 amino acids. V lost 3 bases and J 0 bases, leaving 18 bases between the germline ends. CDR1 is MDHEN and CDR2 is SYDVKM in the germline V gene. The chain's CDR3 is CASSFPARGEIAKNIQYF. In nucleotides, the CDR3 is TGTGCCAGCAGTTTCCCCGCAAGAGGGGAGATAGCCAAAAACATTCAGTACTTC.

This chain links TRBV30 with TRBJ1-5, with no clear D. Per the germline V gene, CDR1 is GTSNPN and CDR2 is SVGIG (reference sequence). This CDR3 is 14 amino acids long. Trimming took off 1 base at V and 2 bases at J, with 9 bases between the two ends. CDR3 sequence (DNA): TGTGCCTGGAGTGACCTGGGCGGCAATCAGCCCCAGCATTTT. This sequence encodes CAWSDLGGNQPQHF. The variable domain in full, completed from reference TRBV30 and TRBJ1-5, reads SQTIHQWPATLVQPVGSPLSLECTVEGTSNPNLYWYRQAAGRGLQLLFYSVGIGQISSEVPQNLSASRPQDRQFILSSKKLLLSDSGFYLCAWSDLGGNQPQHFGDGTRLSIL.

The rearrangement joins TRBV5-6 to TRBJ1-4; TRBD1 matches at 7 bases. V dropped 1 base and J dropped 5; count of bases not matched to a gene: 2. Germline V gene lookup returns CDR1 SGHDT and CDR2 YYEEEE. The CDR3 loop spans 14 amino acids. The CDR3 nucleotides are TGTGCCAGCAGCTTGCAACAGGGGAATGAAAAACTGTTTTTT. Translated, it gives CASSLQQGNEKLFF. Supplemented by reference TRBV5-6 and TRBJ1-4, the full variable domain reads DAGVTQSPTHLIKTRGQQVTLRCSPKSGHDTVSWYQQALGQGPQFIFQYYEEEERQRGNFPDRFSGHQFPNYSSELNVNALLLGDSALYLCASSLQQGNEKLFFGSGTQLSVL.

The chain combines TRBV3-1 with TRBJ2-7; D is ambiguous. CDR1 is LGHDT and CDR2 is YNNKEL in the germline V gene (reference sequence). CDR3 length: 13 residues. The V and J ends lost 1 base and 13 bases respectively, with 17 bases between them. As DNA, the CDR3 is TGTGCCAGCAGCCAAGCGCCGGCAGGAACCGTATACTTC. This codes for CASSQAPAGTVYF.

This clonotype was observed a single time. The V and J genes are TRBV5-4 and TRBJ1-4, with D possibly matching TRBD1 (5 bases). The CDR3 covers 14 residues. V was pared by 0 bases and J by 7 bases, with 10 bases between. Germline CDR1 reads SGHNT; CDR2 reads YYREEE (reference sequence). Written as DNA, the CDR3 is TGTGCCAGCAGCTTGGGGGGCATAGGTGAAAAACTGTTTTTT. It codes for CASSLGGIGEKLFF.

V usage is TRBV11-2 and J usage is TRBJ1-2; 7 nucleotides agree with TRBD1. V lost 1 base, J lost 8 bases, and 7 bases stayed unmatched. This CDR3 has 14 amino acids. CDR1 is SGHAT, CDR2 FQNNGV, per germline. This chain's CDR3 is CASSLASGGSGYTF. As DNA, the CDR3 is TGTGCCAGCAGCTTAGCGTCAGGGGGAAGCGGCTACACCTTC.

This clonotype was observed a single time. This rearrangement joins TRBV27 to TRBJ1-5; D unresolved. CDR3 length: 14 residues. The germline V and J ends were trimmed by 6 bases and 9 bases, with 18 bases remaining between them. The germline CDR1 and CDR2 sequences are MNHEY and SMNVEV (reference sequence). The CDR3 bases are TGTGCCAGCAGCCGCACTGCAGGTATAGGGCCCCAGCATTTT. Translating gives CASSRTAGIGPQHF.

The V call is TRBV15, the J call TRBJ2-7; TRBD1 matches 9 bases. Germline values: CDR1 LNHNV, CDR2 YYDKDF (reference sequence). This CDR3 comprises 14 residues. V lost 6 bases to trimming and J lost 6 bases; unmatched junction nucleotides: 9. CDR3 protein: CATSNTGTGLEQYF. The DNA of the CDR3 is TGTGCCACCAGTAATACCGGGACAGGGCTCGAGCAGTACTTC.

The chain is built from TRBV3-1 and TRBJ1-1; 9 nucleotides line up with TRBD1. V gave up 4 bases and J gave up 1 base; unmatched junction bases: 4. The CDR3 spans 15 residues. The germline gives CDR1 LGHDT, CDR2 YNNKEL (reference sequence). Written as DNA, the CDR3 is TGTGCCAGCAGCCCCACGGACAGGGGGAACACTGAAGCTTTCTTT. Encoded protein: CASSPTDRGNTEAFF.

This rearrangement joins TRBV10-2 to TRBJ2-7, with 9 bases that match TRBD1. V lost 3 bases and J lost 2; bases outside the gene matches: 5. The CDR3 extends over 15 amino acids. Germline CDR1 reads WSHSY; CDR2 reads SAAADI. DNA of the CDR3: TGCGCCAGCAGTGACACCGGACAGGGGACCTACGAGCAGTACTTC. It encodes CASSDTGQGTYEQYF.